This T cell receptor beta chain stems from a study of control samples from healthy donors and cancer patients. This table comes from immunoSEQ multiplex PCR, and its TCRdb copy is limited to in-frame clones, with some not included. The repertoire holds roughly 73,000 clones, with 84% as singletons. The junction had 14 bases not matched to a gene; V was cut back by 4 bases and J by 7 bases. CDR3 length equals 17 residues. Germline loops: CDR1 ENHRY, CDR2 SYGVKD. Only one count was recorded for this clone. This TCR came from a man in his fifties or sixties in good health. V and J are TRBV10-3 and TRBJ2-2; 8 bases align to TRBD2. The sample comprised blood. In nucleotides, the CDR3 is TGTGCCATCAGTGGGCGGCCAGGCGGGGGGTTGAGCGGGGAGCTGTTTTTT. It yields the protein CAISGRPGGGLSGELFF.